This T cell receptor beta chain was sequenced during a study of T-cell memory formation after mild COVID-19. Study context: TCR clusters were mostly donor specific. Study results and limitations: Those CD4+ clones that contracted were mainly in CM and EM (CD8+ ones in EMRA). The study found balanced CD4/CD8 in clones contracting day 15 to 85 and a CD4+ lean in later expanders. Pre-infection memory already had some responding clones, implying cross-reactive memory joined.

Of note for this clonotype: Its antigen is not known.

Via MiXCR, TCRdb re-called the 5' RACE reads, giving one row per CDR3 protein. The data contain over 130,000 distinct CDR3 sequences, roughly 13% of them singletons. Between the trimmed V and J ends, which lost 2 bases and 0 bases, there was a span of 9 bases. In germline, CDR1 is MNHNY, CDR2 SVGAGI (reference sequence). The CDR3 has 15 residues. The sample consisted of PBMCs or a T cell subset sorted from them (not recorded which). The chain combines TRBV6-6 with TRBJ2-3; maybe TRBD2 (6 bases). The source is an adult woman who had mild COVID-19 (a few samples of this study predate the infection). Cell type and time point are not known. CDR3: CASSYLGGSTDTQYF. The CDR3 nucleotides read TGTGCCAGCAGTTACCTCGGGGGTAGCACAGATACGCAGTATTTT.